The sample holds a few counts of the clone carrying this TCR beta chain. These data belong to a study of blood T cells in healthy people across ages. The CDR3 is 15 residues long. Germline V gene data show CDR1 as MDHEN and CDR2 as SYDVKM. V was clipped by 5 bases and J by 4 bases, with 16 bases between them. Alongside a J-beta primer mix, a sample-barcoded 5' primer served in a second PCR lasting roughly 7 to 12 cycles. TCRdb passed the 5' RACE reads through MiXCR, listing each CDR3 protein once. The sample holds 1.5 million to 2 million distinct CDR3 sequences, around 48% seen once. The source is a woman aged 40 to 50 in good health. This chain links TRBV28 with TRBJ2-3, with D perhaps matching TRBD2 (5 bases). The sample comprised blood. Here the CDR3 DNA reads TGTGCCAGCAGTACAAAATCCACCGGGGCAGATACGCAGTATTTT. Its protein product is CASSTKSTGADTQYF.